These T cell receptor beta chains were read from a single sample in a study of T cells after yellow fever vaccination. TCRdb called the 5' RACE reads again in MiXCR, with one record for every CDR3 protein. This table has tens of thousands of distinct CDR3 sequences, around 5.2% appearing once. Source: PBMCs, either bulk or a sorted T-cell subset (CD4+, CD8+, memory, or dextramer-sorted; not recorded which), taken approximately 40 days after the first yellow fever vaccination. Receptor source: a man aged 18 to 29 who received the YFV17D yellow fever vaccine. Both conserved end residues are trimmed from each CDR3. Each record gives: J gene, V gene, CDR3 protein.

J: TRBJ1-4; V: TRBV20-1; CDR3: SAKTGGEGEKLF
J: TRBJ1-2; V: TRBV9; CDR3: ASSAGGSYGYT
J: TRBJ1-5; V: TRBV12-3/TRBV12-4; CDR3: ASSFSPAYSNQPQH
J: TRBJ2-2; V: TRBV18; CDR3: ASSPITSGGPDTGELF
J: TRBJ2-7; V: TRBV5-5; CDR3: ASERTSAEKYEQY
J: TRBJ1-5; V: TRBV5-6; CDR3: ASSLSGGDQPQH
J: TRBJ2-1; V: TRBV5-4; CDR3: ASRAGGRGNEQF
J: TRBJ2-5; V: TRBV29-1; CDR3: SVRRKETQY
J: TRBJ2-1; V: TRBV7-3; CDR3: ASSLSPLGFSGNEQF
J: TRBJ2-2; V: TRBV5-5; CDR3: ASIPGQGTGELF
J: TRBJ1-2; V: TRBV27; CDR3: ASSLQPGGYGYT
J: TRBJ2-3; V: TRBV11-2; CDR3: ASRQKRGATDTQY
J: TRBJ2-2; V: TRBV5-1; CDR3: ASSAGRGGDTGELF
J: TRBJ2-7; V: TRBV5-6; CDR3: ASSTDYEQY
J: TRBJ1-1; V: TRBV14; CDR3: ASSQVTNTEAF
J: TRBJ2-1; V: TRBV18; CDR3: ASSPDSNEQF
J: TRBJ1-1; V: TRBV9; CDR3: ASSIQSTGGAF
J: TRBJ2-7; V: TRBV7-2; CDR3: ASSRDRNYEQY
J: TRBJ2-2; V: TRBV27; CDR3: ASSFSIGVNTGELF
J: TRBJ1-3; V: TRBV7-2; CDR3: ASSPNRQGGNTIY
J: TRBJ2-2; V: TRBV28; CDR3: ASSFYLGGNTGELF
J: TRBJ1-2; V: TRBV6-2/TRBV6-3; CDR3: ASGKSDRPPSGYT
J: TRBJ2-5; V: TRBV29-1; CDR3: SGNSKETQY
J: TRBJ2-3; V: TRBV5-6; CDR3: ASSTKVSDTQY
J: TRBJ1-5; V: TRBV5-5; CDR3: ASSLEWGQPQH
J: TRBJ1-1; V: TRBV12-3/TRBV12-4; CDR3: ASSLQSNTEAF
J: TRBJ2-7; V: TRBV11-2; CDR3: ASSLGEGSEQY
J: TRBJ1-5; V: TRBV5-8; CDR3: ASSLDRGNQPQH
J: TRBJ2-1; V: TRBV7-2; CDR3: ASSLVYSDEQF
J: TRBJ2-4; V: TRBV5-1; CDR3: ASSLGRGLDSKNIQY
J: TRBJ1-5; V: TRBV5-1; CDR3: ASPRAPSPQPQH
J: TRBJ2-1; V: TRBV7-2; CDR3: ASSTPRPYNEQF
J: TRBJ2-5; V: TRBV12-3/TRBV12-4; CDR3: ASSWTSGGETQY
J: TRBJ2-6; V: TRBV7-2; CDR3: ASSWGVDFSGANVLT
J: TRBJ1-2; V: TRBV6-5; CDR3: ASSYSGQGAPGGGYT
J: TRBJ1-2; V: TRBV24-1; CDR3: ATSQSQGFGGYT
J: TRBJ2-2; V: TRBV4-1; CDR3: ASSQASTGELF
J: TRBJ2-5; V: TRBV3-1; CDR3: ASCHETQETQY
J: TRBJ1-5; V: TRBV4-3; CDR3: ASSQNGEGASQPQH
J: TRBJ1-2; V: TRBV7-2; CDR3: ASSPDRNYGYT
J: TRBJ1-3; V: TRBV11-2; CDR3: ASSLDPKGPYGNTIY
J: TRBJ1-2; V: TRBV12-3/TRBV12-4; CDR3: ASTSQGLGYGYT
J: TRBJ2-2; V: TRBV4-2; CDR3: ASSQGTGPGELF
J: TRBJ2-7; V: TRBV11-2; CDR3: ASSLVEGRGEQY
J: TRBJ2-7; V: TRBV20-1; CDR3: SASQQRSSSYEQY
J: TRBJ2-5; V: TRBV7-7; CDR3: ASSRYGGSYQETQY
J: TRBJ1-1; V: TRBV19; CDR3: ASSTWDRGPRWTEAF
J: TRBJ2-5; V: TRBV25-1; CDR3: ASSEYKGQGVRAQTQY
J: TRBJ2-6; V: TRBV5-1; CDR3: ASSPTDSGANVLT
J: TRBJ2-5; V: TRBV9; CDR3: ASSVLGTGQETQY
J: TRBJ2-1; V: TRBV4-1; CDR3: ASSHGGVEF
J: TRBJ1-2; V: TRBV6-5; CDR3: ASSTGLYGYT
J: TRBJ2-3; V: TRBV18; CDR3: ASSPPGAGEIDTQY
J: TRBJ2-1; V: TRBV7-9; CDR3: ASSPQGFAFTEQF
J: TRBJ2-3; V: TRBV10-3; CDR3: AISESGRGVTDTQY